Detailed here is one TCR beta chain. This sample is part of a study of breast tumors, draining lymph nodes, adjacent tissues. Trimming took 6 bases from V and 0 from J; bases not matched to a gene: 13. The CDR3 covers 17 residues. Germline assignment: CDR1 MNHEY and CDR2 SVGAGI. Using its own MiXCR run on the multiplex PCR reads, TCRdb lists one record per CDR3 protein. The data contain roughly 15,000 distinct CDR3 sequences, less than 65% of them seen just once; the ten biggest clones take up 15% to 20%. Sequenced sample: tumor-adjacent breast tissue. The TCR sequence derives from a female donor with breast cancer. Some clones in this sample may be carry-over from other donors' samples. The chain has TRBV6-5 and TRBJ1-1; 7 bases are shared with TRBD1. The CDR3 sequence: CASSRGGPDNMNTEAFF. The CDR3 DNA reads TGTGCCAGCAGCCGAGGGGGCCCAGACAACATGAACACTGAAGCTTTCTTT.